This TCR beta chain emerged from a study of early T cells in non-severe SARS-CoV-2 infection. Study overall: The study sequenced bulk RNA from unsorted whole blood, with chains unpaired. Study results and limitations: VDJdb matching skewed toward anti-spike CD8 responses, missing private and CD4 specificities.

Unique molecular identifiers were affixed to single, distinct cDNA molecules. MiXCR, run by TCRdb on the 5' RACE reads, gives a single entry per CDR3 protein. Of about 64,000 distinct CDR3 sequences in the sample, approximately 9.2% were seen once. In the case of this clonotype: Its target is unknown.

Trimming stripped 2 bases from V and 3 bases from J, with 7 bases between. Germline V CDR1 and CDR2: SEHNR, FQNEAQ (reference sequence). This CDR3 is built from 14 residues. V usage is TRBV7-9 and J usage is TRBJ1-4; D is undetermined. The sample was whole blood, taken at baseline. The receptor was isolated from an adult who was a healthcare worker with PCR-confirmed SARS-CoV-2 infection or an uninfected control (not recorded which). The CDR3 nucleotides are TGTGCCAGCAGCTTAAATTCGGCTAATGAAAAACTGTTTTTT. Encoded protein: CASSLNSANEKLFF.